These T cell receptor beta chains were read from a single sample in a study of T cells after yellow fever vaccination. TCRdb fed the 5' RACE reads into MiXCR, producing one record per CDR3 protein. The table has about 110,000 distinct CDR3 sequences, 7.5% to 9.5% seen once. Material: CD8+ T cells sorted from PBMCs, obtained 45 days after the yellow fever booster vaccination. Receptors originate from a man aged 25 to 45 who received the YFV17D yellow fever vaccine. Both conserved end residues are part of each CDR3. A D gene is named only where the DNA matches it firmly. Rows may omit the clone size; those that give it use once, few, many or a size class.

>TRBV5-1|TRBJ2-1|TRBD1|.
CASSSLTGTGFGDEQFF
TGCGCCAGCAGCTCCTTAACCGGGACAGGGTTCGGGGATGAGCAGTTCTTC
>TRBV6-2/TRBV6-3|TRBJ2-5|TRBD2|.
CASTPGIAGASQETQYF
TGTGCCAGCACCCCAGGTATAGCGGGAGCTTCACAAGAGACCCAGTACTTC
>TRBV15|TRBJ2-1|TRBD2|many
CATSRDRREALPEQFF
TGTGCCACCAGCAGAGATCGGCGGGAGGCTCTACCTGAGCAGTTCTTC
>TRBV27|TRBJ2-1|.|once
CASTVGVGGNNEQFF
TGTGCCAGCACGGTAGGAGTGGGGGGAAACAATGAGCAGTTCTTC
>TRBV5-6|TRBJ2-7|.|.
CASSPRLASSYEQYF
TGTGCCAGCAGCCCACGACTGGCTAGCAGCTACGAGCAGTACTTC
>TRBV4-3|TRBJ2-1|.|medium-sized
CASSQDMRDSFYNEQFF
TGCGCCAGCAGCCAAGATATGAGAGACAGTTTCTACAATGAGCAGTTCTTC
>TRBV9|TRBJ2-5|.|many
CASGQWETQYF
TGTGCCAGCGGTCAATGGGAGACCCAGTACTTC
>TRBV27|TRBJ1-1|TRBD1|.
CASSLGGRGYTEAFF
TGTGCCAGCAGTTTAGGCGGCAGGGGGTATACTGAAGCTTTCTTT
>TRBV5-4|TRBJ1-1|.|few
CASSPIDPGITEAFF
TGTGCCAGCAGCCCTATAGATCCGGGGATCACTGAAGCTTTCTTT
>TRBV5-4|TRBJ1-2|TRBD1|.
CASRLSGGGSGYTF
TGTGCCAGCAGACTTTCAGGGGGCGGCTCTGGCTACACCTTC
>TRBV27|TRBJ2-5|TRBD2|many
CASSPLTTLAGGGQETQYF
TGTGCCAGCAGTCCGCTTACCACTTTAGCGGGAGGTGGGCAAGAGACCCAGTACTTC
>TRBV4-2|TRBJ2-1|.|.
CASSQDSLVGNYNEQFF
TGTGCCAGCAGCCAAGATTCACTAGTGGGGAACTACAATGAGCAGTTCTTC
>TRBV6-5|TRBJ1-1|.|many
CASISDGGAFF
TGTGCCAGCATATCCGACGGTGGAGCTTTCTTT
>TRBV29-1|TRBJ1-2|.|many
CSVWVTGRYGYTF
TGCAGCGTTTGGGTTACAGGCCGATATGGCTACACCTTC
>TRBV15|TRBJ2-3|TRBD2|.
CATSRVAGGREEYF
TGTGCCACCAGCAGAGTAGCGGGAGGTCGTGAGGAGTATTTT
>TRBV5-5|TRBJ1-3|.|many
CASSLDVGENTIYF
TGTGCCAGCAGCTTGGATGTGGGAGAAAACACCATATATTTT
>TRBV28|TRBJ2-7|.|many
CASSRVGYEQYF
TGTGCCAGCAGTCGCGTGGGGTACGAGCAGTACTTC
>TRBV20-1|TRBJ2-1|TRBD2|many
CSARDGLAESSYNEQFF
TGCAGTGCTAGAGATGGACTAGCGGAGAGCTCCTACAATGAGCAGTTCTTC